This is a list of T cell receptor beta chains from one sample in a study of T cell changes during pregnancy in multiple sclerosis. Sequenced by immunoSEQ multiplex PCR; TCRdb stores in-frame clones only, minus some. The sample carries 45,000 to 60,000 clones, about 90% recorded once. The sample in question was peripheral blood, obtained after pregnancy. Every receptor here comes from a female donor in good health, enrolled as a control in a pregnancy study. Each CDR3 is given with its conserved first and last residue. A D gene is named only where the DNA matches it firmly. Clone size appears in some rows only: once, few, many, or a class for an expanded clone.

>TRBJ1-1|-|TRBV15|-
CATSRDVAEARTEAFF
TGTGCCACCAGCAGAGATGTTGCAGAGGCGAGGACTGAAGCTTTCTTT
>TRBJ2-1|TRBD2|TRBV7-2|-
CASRLVRRGGPHEQFF
TGTGCCAGCAGATTAGTTCGGCGGGGGGGCCCTCATGAGCAGTTCTTC
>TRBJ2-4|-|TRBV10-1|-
CASSEGGTGGTIQYF
TGCGCCAGCAGTGAAGGGGGCACAGGAGGGACCATTCAGTACTTC
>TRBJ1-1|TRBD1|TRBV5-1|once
CASSSGQGGFYEAFF
TGCGCCAGCAGCTCCGGACAGGGGGGGTTCTATGAAGCTTTCTTT
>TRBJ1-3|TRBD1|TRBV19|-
CASSARDRGNTIYF
TGTGCCAGTAGCGCCCGGGACAGGGGGAACACCATATATTTT
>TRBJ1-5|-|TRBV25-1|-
CASSGRGQLPPQHF
TGTGCCAGCAGTGGCCGCGGACAGCTCCCGCCCCAGCATTTT
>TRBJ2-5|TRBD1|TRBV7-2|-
CASSWGTGQETQYF
TGTGCCAGCAGCTGGGGGACAGGTCAAGAGACCCAGTACTTC
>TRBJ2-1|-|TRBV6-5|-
CASSYSSLVAYNEQFF
TGTGCCAGCAGTTACTCGAGTCTAGTAGCCTACAATGAGCAGTTCTTC
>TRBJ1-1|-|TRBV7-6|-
CASSWATNTEAFF
TGTGCCAGCAGCTGGGCGACGAACACTGAAGCTTTCTTT
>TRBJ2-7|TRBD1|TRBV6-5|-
CASSYSGQDYEQYF
TGTGCCAGCAGTTACTCGGGACAGGACTACGAGCAGTACTTC
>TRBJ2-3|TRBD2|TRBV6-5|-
CASSYGGTSGADTQYF
TGTGCCAGCAGTTACGGGGGTACTAGCGGGGCAGATACGCAGTATTTT
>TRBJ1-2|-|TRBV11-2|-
CASSLARGGYGYTF
TGTGCCAGCAGCTTAGCGAGGGGGGGCTATGGCTACACCTTC
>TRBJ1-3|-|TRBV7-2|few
CASSLGGGSGNTIYF
TGTGCCAGCAGCTTAGGAGGGGGTTCCGGAAACACCATATATTTT
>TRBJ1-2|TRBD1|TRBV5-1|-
CASSSRGRDRSIYGYTF
TGCGCCAGCAGCTCCCGAGGGAGGGACAGGTCTATCTATGGCTACACCTTC
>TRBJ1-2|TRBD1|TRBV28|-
CASSIPQGDGYTF
TGTGCCAGCAGCATCCCCCAGGGGGATGGCTACACCTTC
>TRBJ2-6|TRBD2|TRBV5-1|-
CASSLAGGQSGANVLTF
TGCGCCAGCAGCTTGGCGGGGGGGCAAAGTGGGGCCAACGTCCTGACTTTC
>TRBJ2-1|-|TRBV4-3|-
CASSHVLPSSYNEQFF
TGCGCCAGCAGCCACGTTCTACCGAGCTCCTACAATGAGCAGTTCTTC
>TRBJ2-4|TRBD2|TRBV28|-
CASSLTGTSGMKNIQYF
TGTGCCAGCAGTTTAACCGGGACTAGCGGGATGAAAAACATTCAGTACTTC
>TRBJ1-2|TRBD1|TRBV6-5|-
CASSQDRAGYTF
TGTGCCAGCAGTCAAGACAGGGCTGGCTACACCTTC
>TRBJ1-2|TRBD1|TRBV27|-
CASSPGGRRGYTF
TGTGCCAGCAGTCCAGGGGGCCGAAGGGGCTACACCTTC
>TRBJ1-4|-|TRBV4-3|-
CASSQWGVGAKLFF
TGCGCCAGCAGCCAATGGGGTGTGGGGGCAAAACTGTTTTTT
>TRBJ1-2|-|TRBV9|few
CASTPGGGNYGYTF
TGTGCCAGCACCCCTGGGGGGGGAAACTATGGCTACACCTTC
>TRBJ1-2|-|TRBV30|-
CALTSRSNYGYTF
TGTGCTCTTACCAGTCGTTCTAACTATGGCTACACCTTC